The entry below gives a single TCR beta chain sequence along with its context. What it binds is not known. This specimen belongs to a study of T cell responses to AZD1222 COVID-19 vaccine. Germline values: CDR1 SNHLY, CDR2 FYNNEI. V shed 4 bases and J shed 1 base, with 16 bases lying between them. The CDR3 runs 16 residues. The protocol was immunoSEQ multiplex PCR, while the TCRdb copy is restricted to in-frame clones and leaves out a portion. The sample has 180,000 or so clones; approximately 93% are singletons. Notes on the study in general: At baseline, just six or seven AZD1222 recipients tested seropositive. Unmutated regions of variants are reportedly targeted by nearly half of spike-specific TCRs. Among the donors, most were white British and more were female, and clonal diversity was possibly underestimated.

The clonotype originates from an adult who received the AZD1222 COVID-19 vaccine. Sequencing used peripheral blood, obtained 28 days after the second AZD1222 dose. The chain uses TRBV2 and TRBJ1-2, with D possibly being TRBD1 (5 bases). The CDR3 nucleotides are TGTGCCAGCAGTGGAGGGGCCGAGAATTATAACTATGGCTACACCTTC. Translation gives CASSGGAENYNYGYTF.